The 31 T cell receptor beta chains below all came from one sample that was sequenced in a study of tumor and adjacent non-tumor tissue in lung cancer. The library came from three nested PCR rounds adapted from ARM-PCR protocols. TCRdb passed the multiplex PCR reads through MiXCR, listing each CDR3 protein once. This sample has under 150,000 distinct CDR3 sequences, with around 60% found just once. RNA was extracted from bulk tissue without any cell sorting. Input material: lung tumor tissue. The receptors shown here come from a man in his fifties or sixties with small cell lung cancer.

This clonotype was recorded a few times. V usage is TRBV5-4 and J usage is TRBJ2-2; D is uncertain. This CDR3 has 13 amino acids. Germline V gene data show CDR1 as SGHNT and CDR2 as YYREEE (reference sequence). With 7 bases removed from V and 0 bases from J, the gap between germline ends came to 7 bases. CDR3 residues: CASRLSNTGELFF. CDR3 nucleotide sequence: TGTGCCAGCCGGCTTTCGAACACCGGGGAGCTGTTTTTT.

Only a few counts were recorded for this clonotype. V usage is TRBV20-1 and J usage is TRBJ1-5; 7 bases line up with TRBD1. J lost 2 bases, V lost 3 bases, and 4 bases had no gene match. CDR1 and CDR2 (germline): DFQATT, SNEGSKA (reference sequence). The CDR3 totals 14 residues. CDR3 in DNA: TGCAGTGCTAGCCGCGGACAGGGCAATCAGCCCCAGCATTTT. Translating gives CSASRGQGNQPQHF.

Of note for this clonotype: One end of the junction is discordant with germline, which a read error may explain. The V and J genes are TRBV11-1 and TRBJ2-1; the D is unclear. CDR3 size: 14 residues. The germline CDR1 and CDR2 sequences are SGHAT and FQDESV (reference sequence). This chain's CDR3 is CAISPFLRFNEQFF. CDR3 coding DNA: TGTGCCATCAGCCCCTTTCTCAGATTCAATGAGCAGTTCTTC.

A word on this clonotype: A much larger clone differs by one base, so this may be a read error. V is TRBV29-1 and J is TRBJ2-5; 7 nucleotides align to TRBD1. CDR3 length: 14 residues. Per germline, CDR1 SQVTM and CDR2 ANQGSEA. The CDR3 reads CIVGGTGVKETQYF. As DNA, the CDR3 is TGCATCGTTGGCGGTACAGGGGTGAAAGAGACCCAGTACTTC. The full variable domain, in which reference TRBV29-1 and TRBJ2-5 provide the parts outside the CDR3, is SAVISQKPSRDICQRGTSLTIQCQVDSQVTMMFWYRQQPGQSLTLIATANQGSEATYESGFVIDKFPISRPNLTFSTLTVSNMSPEDSSIYLCIVGGTGVKETQYFGPGTRLLVL.

With respect to this clonotype: The junction differs from germline at one of its ends, possibly a read error. The rearrangement links TRBV6-6 to TRBJ1-6; tentatively, D is TRBD1 (6 bases). CDR3 size: 18 residues. From germline, CDR1 is MNHNY and CDR2 SVGAGI (reference sequence). The CDR3 DNA reads TGTGTCAGCAGCCCCGGAGGCAGGGGCGGCTCCTATAATTCACCCCTCCACTTT. Its protein is CVSSPGGRGGSYNSPLHF.

In regard to this clonotype: One end of the junction varies from germline; a read error may be responsible. The chain couples TRBV29-1 to TRBJ2-2, with a weak D call TRBD2 (6 bases). The CDR3 is 14 residues long. Looked up from germline, CDR1 is SQVTM and CDR2 is ANQGSEA. The CDR3 DNA is TGCAGCGTTACACCGATCAGGAATACCGGGGGGCTGTTTTTT. This gives the protein CSVTPIRNTGGLFF.

The chain recombines TRBV5-4 with TRBJ2-3; D remains unclear. The V end lost 3 bases, the J end lost 0 bases, and 11 bases lay between the germline ends. The CDR3 spans 15 residues. The V gene's germline CDR1 is SGHNT and CDR2 YYREEE (reference sequence). CDR3 amino acids: CASSSVYGSTDTQYF. The CDR3 DNA reads as TGTGCCAGCAGCTCCGTTTATGGGAGCACAGATACGCAGTATTTT. The entire variable domain, with the rest obtained from reference TRBV5-4 and TRBJ2-3, is as follows: ETGVTQSPTHLIKTRGQQVTLRCSSQSGHNTVSWYQQALGQGPQFIFQYYREEENGRGNFPPRFSGLQFPNYSSELNVNALELDDSALYLCASSSVYGSTDTQYFGPGTRLTVL.

With regard to this clonotype: In this CDR3 the conserved last residue, phenylalanine or tryptophan, is missing, so a read error is likely. The gene calls are TRBV20-1 and TRBJ2-7, with D possibly being TRBD1 (5 bases). Germline lookup yields CDR1 DFQATT and CDR2 SNEGSKA (reference sequence). Trimming pared 2 bases from V and 5 bases from J, leaving 10 bases between. This CDR3 is 12 amino acids long. The CDR3 protein is CSARPPTDEQYL. The CDR3 nucleotides read TGCAGTGCTAGACCCCCGACAGACGAGCAGTACCTC.

This clonotype was seen a single time. Being one base from a much bigger clone, this may be a read error. The chain combines TRBV29-1 with TRBJ2-1; D call uncertain. The V gene's germline CDR1 is SQVTM and CDR2 ANQGSEA. This CDR3 has 13 amino acids. V shed 3 bases and J shed 10 bases, with 16 bases lying between them. CDR3 coding DNA: TGCAGCGTTGAGCAACTAACGGGTGGCGAGCAGTTCTTC. Protein sequence: CSVEQLTGGEQFF.

This clonotype showed up just a few times. The chain has TRBV5-6 and TRBJ2-7, with no clear D. The germline V and J ends were trimmed by 2 bases and 6 bases, with 12 bases remaining between them. This CDR3 is 13 amino acids long. Germline values: CDR1 SGHDT, CDR2 YYEEEE. In DNA form, the CDR3 reads TGTGCCAGCAGCTTTGAGTTGACCTTCGAGCAGTACTTC. This codes for CASSFELTFEQYF.

A remark on this clonotype: With a much larger clone just one base away, this may be a read error. The rearrangement joins TRBV20-1 to TRBJ1-1, with D possibly being TRBD1 (5 bases). CDR1 is DFQATT, CDR2 SNEGSKA, per germline (reference sequence). Trimming took off 3 bases at V and 7 bases at J, with 12 bases between the two ends. The CDR3 runs to 12 residues. The CDR3 protein is CSASPDNGEAFF. CDR3 DNA sequence: TGCAGTGCTAGTCCGGACAATGGTGAAGCTTTCTTT.

CDR3 nucleotides: TGTGCTAGTGGACAGGGGGCGGACAATCAGCCCCAGCATTTT. It translates to CASGQGADNQPQHF. The chain is built from TRBV12-5 and TRBJ1-5; 9 nucleotides match TRBD1. CDR1 is LGHNT, CDR2 FRNRAP, per germline. The V and J ends lost 6 bases and 3 bases, in that order; junction bases with no gene match: 3. This CDR3 is 14 amino acids long.

Details on this clonotype: Relative to the germline gene, one junction end is altered; a read error may explain this. The chain combines TRBV6-5 with TRBJ2-1, with 12 bases aligning to TRBD2. The CDR3 is made up of 18 amino acids. The V gene's germline CDR1 is MNHEY and CDR2 SVGAGI. CDR3 bases: TGCGCCAGCAGTCTCCGGACTAGCGGGAAGGCGTCCTACAATGAGCAGTTCTTC. Translation: CASSLRTSGKASYNEQFF.

The table lists this clonotype with a few counts. The V gene is TRBV12-3 or TRBV12-4, the J gene TRBJ1-2, with D uncertain. V lost 5 bases and J lost 2, with 9 bases in between. The CDR3 covers 13 residues. This chain's CDR3 is CASSPPENYGYTF. The CDR3 bases are TGTGCCAGCAGTCCCCCTGAAAACTATGGCTACACCTTC.

The chain's CDR3 is CASRRKQGGLAEAFF. The CDR3 bases are TGTGCCAGCAGACGAAAACAGGGGGGGTTGGCTGAAGCTTTCTTT. The rearrangement uses TRBV11-2 and TRBJ1-1; 8 bases agree with TRBD1. This CDR3 comprises 15 residues. The J segment lost 6 bases and the V segment lost 6 bases, leaving 12 bases of the junction unmatched. From germline, CDR1 is SGHAT and CDR2 FQNNGV.

About this clonotype itself: This may come from a read error, since a much larger clone is one base off. The chain couples TRBV20-1 to TRBJ2-1; no firm D call. CDR1 is DFQATT and CDR2 is SNEGSKA in the germline V gene (reference sequence). The V gene lost 6 bases and the J gene lost 0 bases, with 12 bases spanning the gap. This CDR3 spans 14 amino acids. This CDR3 reads CSALTPSSYNEQFF. CDR3 bases: TGCAGTGCCCTAACTCCGAGCTCCTACAATGAGCAGTTCTTC.

About this clonotype itself: Sequence at one end of the junction differs from germline and may be a read error. The V gene is TRBV11-3, the J gene TRBJ1-1; D is possibly TRBD1 (6 bases). Germline CDR1 SGHNT, CDR2 YENEEA. This CDR3 region has 13 residues. As DNA, the CDR3 is TGTGCCAGCAGCAAAGAAGGGGGGACTGAAGCTTTATTT. Its translation: CASSKEGGTEALF.

Remarks on this clonotype: At one end the junction does not follow the germline gene, possibly because of a read error. This chain links TRBV6-1 with TRBJ2-3, with D possibly matching TRBD2 (6 bases). CDR3 length equals 13 residues. CDR1 and CDR2 from the germline V gene are MNHNS and SASEGT. The CDR3 region is CASLRENTDTKYF. In DNA form, the CDR3 reads TGTGCCAGCCTTCGGGAGAACACAGATACGAAGTATTTT.

This clonotype was detected ten times or more. The chain recombines TRBV5-1 with TRBJ1-5, with D unclear. The CDR3 extends over 13 amino acids. Trimming removed 5 bases from V and 9 bases from J, with 15 bases in between. Germline V lookup: CDR1 SGHRS, CDR2 YFSETQ. This CDR3 is CASRETEYGPQHF. CDR3 nucleotides: TGCGCCAGCAGGGAGACGGAGTATGGGCCCCAGCATTTT.

Concerning this clonotype: This may arise from a read error, as a much more abundant clone is one base away. The chain couples TRBV20-1 to TRBJ2-1, with 12 nucleotides matching TRBD2. CDR1 is DFQATT and CDR2 is SNEGSKA in the germline V gene (reference sequence). This CDR3 spans 16 amino acids. V gave up 4 bases and J gave up 4 bases; unmatched junction bases: 8. DNA for the CDR3: TGCAGTGCTAAAGCCGGACTAGCGGGATTATACAATGAGCAGTTCTTC. Translation: CSAKAGLAGLYNEQFF.

As concerns this clonotype: It may be a read error: a sequence one base away is much more abundant. The rearrangement links TRBV29-1 to TRBJ1-1; 7 bases match TRBD1. Germline V CDR1 and CDR2: SQVTM, ANQGSEA. CDR3 size: 12 residues. DNA for the CDR3: TGCAGCGGGCAGGGGGTGAACAGTGAAGCTTTCTTT. Protein product: CSGQGVNSEAFF.

Details on this clonotype: This may stem from a read error, because a much larger clone lies one nucleotide away. The CDR3 DNA sequence: TGTACCAGCAGCGGCGGGAGTCACGGCACAGATACGCAGTATTTT. Its protein is CTSSGGSHGTDTQYF. The chain joins TRBV12-3 or TRBV12-4 to TRBJ2-3; TRBD2 aligns across 7 bases. The CDR3 covers 15 residues.

About this clonotype itself: One junction end does not reproduce the germline sequence, and a read error may be involved. The chain carries TRBV11-2 and TRBJ2-6; D unclear. The CDR3 contains 13 residues. CDR1 and CDR2 (germline): SGHAT, FQNNGV. The CDR3 sequence is CVSSLAVASVLTF. The CDR3 DNA reads as TGTGTCAGCAGCCTCGCTGTGGCCAGCGTCCTGACTTTC. Full variable domain (outside the CDR3, taken from reference TRBV11-2 and TRBJ2-6): EAGVAQSPRYKIIEKRQSVAFWCNPISGHATLYWYQQILGQGPKLLIQFQNNGVVDDSQLPKDRFSAERLKGVDSTLKIQPAKLEDSAVYLCVSSLAVASVLTFGAGSRLTVL.

About this clonotype: At one of its ends the junction is not consistent with the germline gene, which may arise from a read error. The chain is built from TRBV20-1 and TRBJ2-3; a weak D match, TRBD1 (5 bases). The CDR3 is made up of 14 amino acids. The germline CDR1 and CDR2 sequences are DFQATT and SNEGSKA (reference sequence). The CDR3 nucleotides are TGCAGTGCTGGTCGGATAGGTGGGGCAGATACGCGGTATTTT. Protein: CSAGRIGGADTRYF.

J is TRBJ1-1 and V is TRBV12-3 or TRBV12-4; D might be TRBD1 (5 bases). This CDR3 spans 13 amino acids. DNA for the CDR3: TGTGTCAACACATTGGAGAGGGGAACTGAAGCTTTCTTT. Protein product: CVNTLERGTEAFF.

Of note for this clonotype: This could be a read error, since a much larger clone is one nucleotide away. This sequence joins TRBV29-1 and TRBJ2-5; D not resolved. V was cut by 4 bases and J by 5 bases, with 11 bases left in between. Germline lookup yields CDR1 SQVTM and CDR2 ANQGSEA. The length of the CDR3 is 12 residues. DNA of the CDR3: TGCAGCGTTGTTGGAATCGGGGAGACCCAGTACTTC. Protein: CSVVGIGETQYF.

As regards this clonotype: Its ends do not fully match the called genes, so a read error is possible. This rearrangement joins TRBV20-1 to TRBJ2-3, with 8 bases fitting TRBD2. This CDR3 is built from 15 residues. In germline, CDR1 is DFQATT, CDR2 SNEGSKA (reference sequence). This CDR3 reads CGAREPSGSTDTQYF. The CDR3 DNA reads as TGCGGTGCTAGAGAGCCTAGCGGGAGCACAGATACGCAGTATTTT.

The chain joins TRBV6-4 to TRBJ2-3, with 10 nucleotides matching TRBD2. In germline, CDR1 is MRHNA, CDR2 SNTAGT. This CDR3 has 15 residues. V lost 8 bases and J lost 6; bases outside the gene matches: 11. CDR3 DNA sequence: TGTGCCAGCTGCCGACTAGCGGGCGATTTGGATACGCAGTATTTT. It codes for CASCRLAGDLDTQYF.

The chain recombines TRBV29-1 with TRBJ1-5; D not certain. Germline CDR1 and CDR2: SQVTM and ANQGSEA. The CDR3 has 13 residues. Deletions cut 3 bases from V and 4 bases from J, with 10 bases between. In DNA form, the CDR3 reads TGCAGCGTTGACGATTGGGTAAATCAGCCCCAGCATTTT. The encoded protein is CSVDDWVNQPQHF.

This clonotype was observed at least ten times. The V and J genes are TRBV29-1 and TRBJ2-7, with 9 bases matching TRBD2. After removal of 5 bases from V and 2 bases from J, the junction contained 19 bases not matched to a gene. From germline, CDR1 is SQVTM and CDR2 ANQGSEA. This CDR3 is 18 amino acids long. CDR3 sequence (DNA): TGCAGCGTTTTTTCTAGCGGGAATATCGGGTTGACCGCCTACGAGCAGTACTTC. Its translation is CSVFSSGNIGLTAYEQYF.

This clonotype came up once. The chain employs TRBV12-3 or TRBV12-4 and TRBJ2-7; D may be TRBD2 (5 bases). There are 20 residues in the CDR3. The CDR3 DNA reads as TGTGCCAGCAGTTTACTTTCAGCCATCTCTAGCTCCAGGAGCTCCTACGAGCAGTATGTC. Translated: CASSLLSAISSSRSSYEQYV.